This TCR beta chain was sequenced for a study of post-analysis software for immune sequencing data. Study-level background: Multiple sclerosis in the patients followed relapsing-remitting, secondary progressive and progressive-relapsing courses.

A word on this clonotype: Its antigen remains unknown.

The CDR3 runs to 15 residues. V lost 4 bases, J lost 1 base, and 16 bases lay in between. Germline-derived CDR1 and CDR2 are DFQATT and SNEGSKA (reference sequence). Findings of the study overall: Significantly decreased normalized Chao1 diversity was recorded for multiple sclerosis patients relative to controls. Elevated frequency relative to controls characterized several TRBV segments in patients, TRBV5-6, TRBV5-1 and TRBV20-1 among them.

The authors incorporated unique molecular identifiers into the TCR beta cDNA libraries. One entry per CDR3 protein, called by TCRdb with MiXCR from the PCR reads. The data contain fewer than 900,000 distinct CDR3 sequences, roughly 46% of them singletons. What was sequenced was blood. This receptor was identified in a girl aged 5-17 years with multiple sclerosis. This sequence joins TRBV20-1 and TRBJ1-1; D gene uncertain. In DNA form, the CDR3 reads TGCAGTGCTACCAATTACGAGACGGGGAACACTGAAGCTTTCTTT. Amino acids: CSATNYETGNTEAFF.